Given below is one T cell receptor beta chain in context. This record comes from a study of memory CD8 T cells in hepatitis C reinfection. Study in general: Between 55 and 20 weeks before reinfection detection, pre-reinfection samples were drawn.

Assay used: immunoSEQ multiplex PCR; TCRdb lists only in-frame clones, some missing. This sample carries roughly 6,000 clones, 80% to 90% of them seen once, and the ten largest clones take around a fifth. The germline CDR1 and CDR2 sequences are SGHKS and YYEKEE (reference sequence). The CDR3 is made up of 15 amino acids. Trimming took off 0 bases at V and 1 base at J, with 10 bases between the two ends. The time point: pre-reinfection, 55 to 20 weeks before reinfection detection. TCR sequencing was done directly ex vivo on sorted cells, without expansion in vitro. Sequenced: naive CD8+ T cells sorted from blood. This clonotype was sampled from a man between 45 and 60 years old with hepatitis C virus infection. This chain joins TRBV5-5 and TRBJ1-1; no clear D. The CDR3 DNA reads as TGTGCCAGCAGCTTGGCGCGATTAGCGAACACTGAAGCTTTCTTT. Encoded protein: CASSLARLANTEAFF.